The source of this TCR beta chain is a study of Ad26.COV2.S vaccination and SARS-CoV-2 variants. General observations from the study: Vaccinees displayed broader spike-specific TCR repertoires than placebo recipients. Substantial post-vaccination breadth of spike-specific CD8+ and CD4+ T cell responses was reported.

On this clone: Its antigen is not known.

The CDR3 is 13 residues long. The germline V and J ends were trimmed by 5 bases and 2 bases, with 9 bases remaining between them. Germline CDR1 SGHVS, CDR2 FNYEAQ. TCRdb's copy holds only in-frame clones and misses some; the assay was immunoSEQ multiplex PCR. The sample holds about 140,000 clones, 86% seen once. This receptor was taken from a human donor who had recovered from COVID-19. Source: peripheral blood, taken after recovery from COVID-19. This sequence joins TRBV7-6 and TRBJ2-5; D unresolved. CDR3 in amino acids: CASSRYHQETQYF. The CDR3, as DNA: TGTGCCAGCAGCCGTTACCATCAAGAGACCCAGTACTTC.